This record concerns one T cell receptor (beta chain) sequence. The data are from a study of T-cell memory formation after mild COVID-19. Turning to the study itself: TCR clusters were mostly confined to one donor each.

TCRdb processed the 5' RACE reads anew with MiXCR; each CDR3 protein has one entry. Of approximately 260,000 distinct CDR3 sequences in the sample, more than 15% are singletons; the top ten hold around 23%. The CDR3 has 15 amino acids. CDR1 is SGHRS, CDR2 YFSETQ, per germline. V gave up 0 bases and J gave up 4 bases, with 10 bases separating them. This receptor was taken from a man aged 18 to 29 who had mild COVID-19 (a few samples of this study predate the infection). Cell type and time point are not known. This chain joins TRBV5-1 and TRBJ1-4; the D is unclear. The specimen sequenced was PBMCs or a T cell subset sorted from them (not recorded which). CDR3 residues: CASSLGTFNNEKLFF. The CDR3 DNA reads as TGCGCCAGCAGCTTGGGAACCTTCAATAATGAAAAACTGTTTTTT.